These T cell receptor beta chains were read from a single sample in a study of shared clonotypes between healthy human individuals. Assay: immunoSEQ multiplex PCR; the TCRdb copy retains only in-frame clones and omits some. The table has some 470,000 clones, around 80% seen once. The sample consisted of PBMCs. All receptors derive from a woman aged 40 to 55 in good health. Some clones in this sample may be carry-over from other donors' samples. Each CDR3 is given with its conserved first and last residue. The order of the fields is D gene, V gene, clone size, J gene, CDR3 DNA, CDR3 protein. A D gene is named only where the DNA matches it firmly. Where a row states a size, it is once, few, many or the class of an expanded clone; other rows omit it.

>-|TRBV6-5|-|TRBJ1-2
TGTGCCAGCAGTTTCCTAGGGAGTTCTAACTATGGCTACACCTTC
CASSFLGSSNYGYTF
>-|TRBV29-1|few|TRBJ2-1
TGCAGCGTTGAAGACTGGGGCAATGAGCAGTTCTTC
CSVEDWGNEQFF
>-|TRBV11-2|-|TRBJ1-3
TGTGCCAGCAGCTCCGTGGACACCATATATTTT
CASSSVDTIYF
>-|TRBV7-2|-|TRBJ2-7
TGTGCCAGCAGCTCAGGAGCTTACTACTCCTACGAGCAGTACTTC
CASSSGAYYSYEQYF
>-|TRBV7-8|-|TRBJ1-2
TGTGCCAGCAGCTTAGCGAAGCAGTCTAACTATGGCTACACCTTC
CASSLAKQSNYGYTF
>TRBD2|TRBV7-3|once|TRBJ2-1
TGTGCCAGCAGCCTCCCCGGGACTAGCGGGAGGGAGCAGTTCTTC
CASSLPGTSGREQFF
>-|TRBV28|-|TRBJ1-2
TGTGCCAGCAGTGCCAGAAACTATGGCTACACCTTC
CASSARNYGYTF
>-|TRBV2|few|TRBJ2-3
TGTGCCAGCAGGGGGGGGCAACACACAGATACGCAGTATTTT
CASRGGQHTDTQYF
>TRBD2|TRBV5-1|-|TRBJ2-1
TGCGCCAGCAGCTCTAGCGGGAGTCGGTACAATGAGCAGTTCTTC
CASSSSGSRYNEQFF
>TRBD2|TRBV11-2|-|TRBJ2-1
TGTGCCAGCAGCTCCGTACGAACTAGCGGGAGCTCCTACAATGAGCAGTTCTTC
CASSSVRTSGSSYNEQFF
>-|TRBV29-1|-|TRBJ1-2
TGCAGCGTGGACCACCAAAACTATGGCTACACCTTC
CSVDHQNYGYTF
>-|TRBV7-8|few|TRBJ2-7
TGTGCCAGCAGCAACGGGATTCCAGGCGAGCAGTACTTC
CASSNGIPGEQYF
>-|TRBV5-1|-|TRBJ2-5
TGCGCCAGCAGCAAGGGTAACACCCGCCAAGAGACCCAGTACTTC
CASSKGNTRQETQYF
>TRBD2|TRBV7-9|once|TRBJ2-1
TGTGCCAGCAGCCGATGGACTAGCGGGTTCAATGAGCAGTTCTTC
CASSRWTSGFNEQFF
>TRBD1|TRBV5-1|-|TRBJ2-3
TGCGCCAGCAGATTCGGGGACGGACAGGGGGAGTATTTT
CASRFGDGQGEYF
>-|TRBV11-2|-|TRBJ1-2
TGTGCCAGCAGCTTAGGACTGAACTCTAACTATGGCTACACCTTC
CASSLGLNSNYGYTF
>-|TRBV7-9|-|TRBJ2-7
TGTGCCAGCAGCTTAGCGGTGAGAACAGGGGGACGGGGGGCCTACGAGCAGTACTTC
CASSLAVRTGGRGAYEQYF
>TRBD1|TRBV28|-|TRBJ2-1
TGTGCCAGCAGTCCTCTTGATGGACAGGCTTACAATGAGCAGTTCTTC
CASSPLDGQAYNEQFF
>TRBD1|TRBV6-1|-|TRBJ1-5
TGTGCCAGCAACCCAGGACAGGGTCACTATCAGCCCCAGCATTTT
CASNPGQGHYQPQHF
>-|TRBV6-8|-|TRBJ1-4
TGTGCCAGCAGTTACTGCCAAGGGGACGAAAAACTGTTTTTT
CASSYCQGDEKLFF
>TRBD2|TRBV6-5|-|TRBJ2-5
TGTGCCAGCAGTTACGTTGGGAGGGTAGGGGAGACCCAGTACTTC
CASSYVGRVGETQYF
>-|TRBV19|few|TRBJ1-5
TGTGCCAGTAGTAACAGGGTGGAAAGTCAGCCCCAGCATTTT
CASSNRVESQPQHF
>-|TRBV5-1|-|TRBJ2-1
TGCGCCAGCAGCCCCGCCCCCGGGCAGGGCGGTAATGAGCAGTTCTTC
CASSPAPGQGGNEQFF
>TRBD2|TRBV7-6|-|TRBJ2-5
TGTGCCAGCAGCCGAAGCGGGAGGGGGGAGACCCAGTACTTC
CASSRSGRGETQYF
>-|TRBV6-6|-|TRBJ1-4
TGTGCCAGCAGTCGGGACGGGTCTAATGAAAAACTGTTTTTT
CASSRDGSNEKLFF
>TRBD2|TRBV7-3|-|TRBJ2-1
TGTGCCAGCAGCTTAACTAGCGGGATCGGTTGGGATGAGCAGTTCTTC
CASSLTSGIGWDEQFF
>-|TRBV14|-|TRBJ2-5
TGTGCCAGCAGCCAAGATTCAGGCCAAGAGACCCAGTACTTC
CASSQDSGQETQYF
>TRBD2|TRBV9|few|TRBJ2-1
TGTGCCAGCAGTGTCCGTAGCGGGAGGGCAAATGAGCAGTTCTTC
CASSVRSGRANEQFF
>-|TRBV20-1|-|TRBJ2-7
TGCAGTGCTAGTATTCTACCAGAGCAGTACTTC
CSASILPEQYF
>-|TRBV28|once|TRBJ1-1
TGTGCCAGCAGAATACAGGGCCCAAACACTGAAGCTTTCTTT
CASRIQGPNTEAFF
>TRBD2|TRBV5-4|once|TRBJ2-3
TGTGCCAGCAGCTTGCCTCCCAGTAGGGCGGGAGGAGGGGCAGATACGCAGTATTTT
CASSLPPSRAGGGADTQYF
>TRBD1|TRBV5-1|-|TRBJ2-2
TGCGCCAGCAGCCTGGACACGGCAGGGGGCGTCACCTACAACACCGGGGAGCTGTTTTTT
CASSLDTAGGVTYNTGELFF
>-|TRBV19|-|TRBJ2-1
TGTGCCAGTAGTATGACCTACACTCGCCGGAACAATGAGCAGTTCTTC
CASSMTYTRRNNEQFF
>TRBD1|TRBV28|few|TRBJ2-3
TGTGCCAGCATGGCAGGGGGCCACACAGATACGCAGTATTTT
CASMAGGHTDTQYF
>TRBD2|TRBV7-9|-|TRBJ2-2
TGTGCCAGCAGATTTGGCGGGGGAGCGAACACCGGGGAGCTGTTTTTT
CASRFGGGANTGELFF
>TRBD1|TRBV5-1|-|TRBJ1-2
TGCGCCAGCAGCCCGGGACAGGGGGCTCATGGCTACACCTTC
CASSPGQGAHGYTF
>-|TRBV28|-|TRBJ1-5
TGTGCCAGCAGTTTTTCGGACGGCTTCAATCAGCCCCAGCATTTT
CASSFSDGFNQPQHF
>TRBD1|TRBV28|-|TRBJ1-2
TGTGCCAGCAGCACGGGACAGGGGGCTCTATTTGGCTACACCTTC
CASSTGQGALFGYTF
>TRBD1|TRBV18|few|TRBJ2-2
TGTGCCAGCTCACCACCGCGCGGACAGGGGGCCGCCACCGGGGAGCTGTTTTTT
CASSPPRGQGAATGELFF
>-|TRBV21-1|-|TRBJ2-1
TGTGCCAGCAGCAAACCGCGCCGGTTCGGACTTGGCGTTGGTGTTGAGCAGTTCTTC
CASSKPRRFGLGVGVEQFF
>TRBD2|TRBV5-6|-|TRBJ2-7
TGTGCCAGCAGCATCCTAGCGGAGCAATCTTACTACGAGCAGTACTTC
CASSILAEQSYYEQYF
>-|TRBV20-1|-|TRBJ1-1
TGCAGTGCCCAGGGGAACACTGAAGCTTTCTTT
CSAQGNTEAFF
>TRBD1|TRBV14|once|TRBJ2-7
TGTGCCAGCAGCGACCCCGGGACAGGGGTCTACGAGCAGTACTTC
CASSDPGTGVYEQYF
>TRBD1|TRBV27|-|TRBJ1-2
TGTGCCAGCAGTTCTACGCCGGGACAGGGGACCTATGGCTACACCTTC
CASSSTPGQGTYGYTF
>-|TRBV28|-|TRBJ2-1
TGTGCCAGCAGTTTGATAGGACTTTCCTACAATGAGCAGTTCTTC
CASSLIGLSYNEQFF
>-|TRBV7-2|-|TRBJ2-7
TGTGCCAGCAGCTTTAGGGAGAGCTCCTACGAGCAGTACTTC
CASSFRESSYEQYF